The 28 T cell receptor beta chains presented below share a single source sample, sequenced in a study of CD8+ T cells in alopecia areata. Sequencing relied on a cDNA template that was reverse transcribed from extracted RNA. Clones were sequenced by immunoSEQ multiplex PCR, and TCRdb holds only the in-frame ones, with some missing. The sample lists more than 200,000 clones, roughly two thirds occurring once. This specimen was CD4+ T cells sorted from blood, taken at week 0. The receptors here all came from a human donor with alopecia areata.

J is TRBJ2-6 and V is TRBV7-7; tentative D call: TRBD1 (5 bases). The length of the CDR3 is 16 residues. Per the germline V gene, CDR1 is SSHAT and CDR2 is FNYEAQ (reference sequence). The CDR3 DNA sequence: TGTGCTGGAGTGATTGACAGTTCCTCTGGGGCCAACGTCCTGACTTTC. Amino acid sequence: CAGVIDSSSGANVLTF. Full variable domain (rest looked up from reference TRBV7-7 and TRBJ2-6): GAGVSQSPRYKVTKRGQDVTLRCDPISSHATLYWYQQALGQGPEFLTYFNYEAQPDKSGLPSDRFSAERPEGSISTLTIQRTEQRDSAMYRCAGVIDSSSGANVLTFGAGSRLTVL.

The V and J genes are TRBV7-9 and TRBJ1-2; D not certain. Trimming removed 2 bases at V and 4 bases at J, with 14 bases between. The CDR3 spans 15 residues. Germline V gene sequence: CDR1 SEHNR, CDR2 FQNEAQ (reference sequence). The CDR3 loop reads CASSLLSAYPYGYTF. CDR3 nucleotide sequence: TGTGCCAGCAGCTTATTGTCAGCGTATCCCTATGGCTACACCTTC.

The chain joins TRBV7-8 to TRBJ2-7; D tentatively reads TRBD1 or TRBD2 (5 bases each). The CDR3 consists of 15 residues. Trimming stripped 1 base from V and 0 bases from J, with 10 bases between. CDR1 and CDR2 (germline): SGHVS, FQNEAQ. The CDR3 bases are TGTGCCAGCAGCTTAGTGGGGACCAACTCCTACGAGCAGTACTTC. Protein: CASSLVGTNSYEQYF.

The chain recombines TRBV27 with TRBJ2-7; D may correspond to TRBD1 or TRBD2 (5 bases each). The CDR3 is 18 amino acids. Germline assignment: CDR1 MNHEY and CDR2 SMNVEV (reference sequence). Between the trimmed V and J ends, which lost 4 bases and 0 bases, there was a span of 22 bases. CDR3 loop: CASSSYAPGTASSYEQYF. CDR3 in DNA: TGTGCCAGCAGTTCCTATGCCCCCGGGACCGCTAGCTCCTACGAGCAGTACTTC.

Here the CDR3 reads CASSSAGSGSPLHF. The CDR3 DNA reads as TGCGCCAGCAGCTCGGCAGGGTCCGGATCACCCCTCCACTTT. The chain carries TRBV5-1 and TRBJ1-6; the D gene is possibly TRBD1 (5 bases). Trimming removed 3 bases from V and 10 bases from J, with 14 bases in between. Germline V CDR1 and CDR2: SGHRS, YFSETQ. The length of the CDR3 is 14 residues.

V is TRBV11-2 and J is TRBJ2-5; 8 bases agree with TRBD2. The CDR3 loop spans 15 amino acids. V gave up 1 base and J gave up 7 bases; unmatched junction bases: 8. Germline V CDR1 and CDR2: SGHAT, FQNNGV. The CDR3 bases are TGTGCCAGCAGCTTAGTGCGGGGGGCTCAACGGACCCAGTACTTC. Amino acid sequence: CASSLVRGAQRTQYF.

The chain couples TRBV30 to TRBJ2-3; 10 bases agree with TRBD1. This CDR3 comprises 14 residues. V shed 2 bases and J 4 bases; nucleotides not matched to a gene: 3. Germline V gives CDR1 GTSNPN, CDR2 SVGIG (reference sequence). CDR3 amino acids: CAWSWDRGSDTQYF. The CDR3 bases are TGTGCCTGGAGTTGGGACAGGGGTTCAGATACGCAGTATTTT. Full variable domain (remainder filled in from reference TRBV30 and TRBJ2-3): SQTIHQWPATLVQPVGSPLSLECTVEGTSNPNLYWYRQAAGRGLQLLFYSVGIGQISSEVPQNLSASRPQDRQFILSSKKLLLSDSGFYLCAWSWDRGSDTQYFGPGTRLTVL.

The J gene is TRBJ1-4, the V gene TRBV30; the match to TRBD1 covers 9 bases. Germline CDR1 reads GTSNPN; CDR2 reads SVGIG (reference sequence). The CDR3 consists of 13 residues. The trim removed 8 bases at V and 8 bases at J, leaving 9 bases unmatched. This chain's CDR3 is CAAGQGPGEKLFF. The CDR3 nucleotides are TGTGCCGCAGGACAGGGGCCGGGGGAAAAACTGTTTTTT.

In this sample, this clone turned up a few times. The chain joins TRBV10-3 to TRBJ2-3; D is uncertain. This CDR3 contains 14 residues. The ends were cut back, 0 bases at V and 3 bases at J, with 7 bases in the middle. Germline V gene data show CDR1 as ENHRY and CDR2 as SYGVKD. DNA for the CDR3: TGTGCCATCAGTGAGTCGACGACTACAGATACGCAGTATTTT. It yields the protein CAISESTTTDTQYF.

V gene TRBV15 combines with J gene TRBJ2-3, with D unresolved. CDR1 is LNHNV, CDR2 YYDKDF, per germline (reference sequence). The CDR3 runs 12 residues. V shed 4 bases and J shed 8 bases, with 10 bases lying between them. CDR3 sequence (DNA): TGTGCCACCAGCATCCCCCGAGGTACGCAGTATTTT. Translated: CATSIPRGTQYF.

J is TRBJ2-3 and V is TRBV30; possible D gene TRBD2, 6 bases. Germline V lookup: CDR1 GTSNPN, CDR2 SVGIG (reference sequence). V lost 8 bases and J lost 4, with 13 bases in between. The length of the CDR3 is 12 residues. The CDR3 DNA follows: TGTGCCGGGACTGGTTTGGCAGATACGCAGTATTTT. Protein: CAGTGLADTQYF. Full variable domain (rest looked up from reference TRBV30 and TRBJ2-3): SQTIHQWPATLVQPVGSPLSLECTVEGTSNPNLYWYRQAAGRGLQLLFYSVGIGQISSEVPQNLSASRPQDRQFILSSKKLLLSDSGFYLCAGTGLADTQYFGPGTRLTVL.

This chain connects TRBV20-1 to TRBJ2-5; D remains ambiguous. The CDR3 runs to 8 residues. CDR1 DFQATT and CDR2 SNEGSKA come from the germline V gene (reference sequence). The CDR3 DNA is TGCAGCGCAGGGACCCAGTACTTC. Amino acids: CSAGTQYF.

The chain combines TRBV29-1 with TRBJ2-1, with D possibly being TRBD1 (6 bases). Looked up from germline, CDR1 is SQVTM and CDR2 is ANQGSEA. CDR3 length: 14 residues. V was trimmed by 1 base and J by 7 bases, leaving 14 bases between them. CDR3 bases: TGCAGCGTTGAAGTACAGGGTAGTTGGAATGAGCAGTTCTTC. Protein sequence: CSVEVQGSWNEQFF.

To note about this clone: Other nucleotide sequences from this sample produce the same CDR3. This chain uses TRBV29-1 with TRBJ1-2, with D possibly matching TRBD1 (6 bases). This CDR3 region has 12 residues. Trimming removed 3 bases at V and 4 bases at J, with 9 bases between. Germline CDR1 is SQVTM and CDR2 is ANQGSEA. Written as DNA, the CDR3 is TGCAGCGTTGACAGGGGACCCTATGGCTACACCTTC. It is translated as CSVDRGPYGYTF.

The gene calls are TRBV18 and TRBJ2-7; TRBD1 is a possible D gene (5 bases). V lost 3 bases and J lost 3, with 15 bases in between. CDR3 size: 15 residues. CDR1 and CDR2 from the germline V gene are KGHSH and LQKENI. The CDR3 sequence: CASSPGQGGLYEQYF. CDR3 in DNA: TGTGCCAGCTCACCGGGCCAGGGTGGTCTCTACGAGCAGTACTTC.

This clone showed up just a few times. The chain is built from TRBV11-2 and TRBJ1-6; D remains unclear. CDR3 length: 13 amino acids. Germline CDR1 reads SGHAT; CDR2 reads FQNNGV. The V end lost 5 bases, the J end lost 15 bases, and 17 bases lay between the germline ends. The CDR3 nucleotides are TGTGCCAGCAGCCAAAATCTAGGAAGTGGCCTCCACTTT. Protein sequence: CASSQNLGSGLHF.

V is TRBV5-4 and J is TRBJ2-7; 9 nucleotides match TRBD2. The CDR3 spans 14 residues. CDR1 SGHNT and CDR2 YYREEE come from the germline V gene (reference sequence). V gave up 5 bases and J gave up 6 bases; unmatched junction bases: 9. Here the CDR3 reads CASRGERGAPEQYF. For the CDR3, the DNA is TGTGCCAGCAGAGGTGAGCGGGGGGCCCCCGAGCAGTACTTC. Full variable domain (remainder filled in from reference TRBV5-4 and TRBJ2-7): ETGVTQSPTHLIKTRGQQVTLRCSSQSGHNTVSWYQQALGQGPQFIFQYYREEENGRGNFPPRFSGLQFPNYSSELNVNALELDDSALYLCASRGERGAPEQYFGPGTRLTVT.

This clone was recorded once. The chain has TRBV12-5 and TRBJ2-6; 7 bases match TRBD2. Germline trimming cut 5 bases from V and 2 bases from J; bases unmatched to any gene: 12. The CDR3 contains 18 residues. CDR1 and CDR2 from the germline V gene are LGHNT and FRNRAP. The CDR3 reads CASGLEGLLLPGANVLTF. The CDR3, as DNA: TGTGCTAGTGGTCTAGAGGGACTACTTCTTCCTGGGGCCAACGTCCTGACTTTC.

V and J are TRBV30 and TRBJ2-7; no definite D call. The CDR3 length is 12 residues. Trimming removed 1 base at V and 3 bases at J, with 7 bases between. Germline lookup yields CDR1 GTSNPN and CDR2 SVGIG (reference sequence). Here the CDR3 reads CAWSALSYEQYF. CDR3 DNA: TGTGCCTGGAGTGCCCTAAGCTACGAGCAGTACTTC.

The J gene is TRBJ2-1, the V gene TRBV30, with TRBD2 identical over 9 bases. This CDR3 spans 13 amino acids. Trimming cost V 4 bases and J 5 bases; bases outside gene matches: 3. Germline V gene data show CDR1 as GTSNPN and CDR2 as SVGIG (reference sequence). CDR3 sequence (DNA): TGTGCCTGGAAGGGACTAGCACACAATGAGCAGTTCTTC. As protein: CAWKGLAHNEQFF.

This clone has just one count. This chain uses TRBV4-2 with TRBJ2-1; TRBD2 agrees at 8 bases. CDR3 size: 17 residues. The ends lost 3 bases at V and 3 bases at J; junction bases unmatched: 10. The germline V gene encodes CDR1 LGHNA and CDR2 YNFKEQ. This CDR3 is CASSQRSGGTIYNEQFF. CDR3 nucleotides: TGTGCCAGCAGCCAGAGGAGCGGGGGAACCATCTACAATGAGCAGTTCTTC.

This clone was seen a handful of times. The rearrangement links TRBV7-2 to TRBJ1-2; D gene ambiguous. Germline V lookup: CDR1 SGHTA, CDR2 FQGNSA. The CDR3 length is 14 residues. Trimming left V 5 bases short and J 5 bases short, with 15 bases between. As DNA, the CDR3 is TGTGCCAGCAGCCTCTCCCCTGCGTTGTATGGCTACACCTTC. As protein: CASSLSPALYGYTF.

The V gene is TRBV7-9, the J gene TRBJ2-3, with TRBD1 identical over 10 bases. The germline V gene encodes CDR1 SEHNR and CDR2 FQNEAQ (reference sequence). The length of the CDR3 is 15 residues. J lost 2 bases, V lost 8 bases, and 7 bases had no gene match. The CDR3: CASVRGTGVTDTQYF. CDR3 sequence (DNA): TGTGCCAGCGTCAGGGGGACAGGGGTCACAGATACGCAGTATTTT. The full variable domain, with the rest looked up from reference TRBV7-9 and TRBJ2-3, is DTGVSQNPRHKITKRGQNVTFRCDPISEHNRLYWYRQTLGQGPEFLTYFQNEAQLEKSRLLSDRFSAERPKGSFSTLEIQRTEQGDSAMYLCASVRGTGVTDTQYFGPGTRLTVL.

This clone occurred a few times. The chain combines TRBV5-1 with TRBJ1-1, with D possibly being TRBD1 (6 bases). The CDR3 loop spans 15 amino acids. Per the germline V gene, CDR1 is SGHRS and CDR2 is YFSETQ. Trimming took off 3 bases at V and 5 bases at J, with 17 bases between the two ends. In DNA form, the CDR3 reads TGCGCCAGCAGCTGGTTGGGGGCGATAGGGACTGAAGCTTTCTTT. Residues: CASSWLGAIGTEAFF.

The V call is TRBV2, the J call TRBJ2-5; D could derive from TRBD1 or TRBD2 (5 bases each). This CDR3 is built from 14 residues. V lost 7 bases and J lost 3, with 15 bases in between. Germline V gene sequence: CDR1 SNHLY, CDR2 FYNNEI. The CDR3 nucleotides are TGTGCCAGCACCCTAACCGGGACGGAAGAGACCCAGTACTTC. Its protein is CASTLTGTEETQYF. The full variable domain, with the rest looked up from reference TRBV2 and TRBJ2-5, is EPEVTQTPSHQVTQMGQEVILRCVPISNHLYFYWYRQILGQKVEFLVSFYNNEISEKSEIFDDQFSVERPDGSNFTLKIRSTKLEDSAMYFCASTLTGTEETQYFGPGTRLLVL.

V usage is TRBV6-5 and J usage is TRBJ1-2, with 9 bases identical to TRBD1. Germline lookup yields CDR1 MNHEY and CDR2 SVGAGI. CDR3 length: 13 residues. Trimming cost V 5 bases and J 7 bases; bases outside gene matches: 5. The CDR3 coding sequence is TGTGCCAGCAGTCGCGACAGGGGGGTTGGCTACACCTTC. It translates to CASSRDRGVGYTF.

This chain links TRBV30 with TRBJ2-7; TRBD1 aligns across 10 bases. Germline V gives CDR1 GTSNPN, CDR2 SVGIG (reference sequence). Trimming at V came to 4 bases and at J to 6 bases, leaving 6 bases not matched to a gene. The CDR3 has 13 residues. The CDR3 region is CAWKGTGVSEQYF. CDR3 bases: TGTGCCTGGAAAGGGACAGGGGTTTCCGAGCAGTACTTC.

The J gene is TRBJ2-4, the V gene TRBV4-1, with a possible D match to TRBD1 (6 bases). The CDR3 consists of 14 residues. From germline, CDR1 is MGHRA and CDR2 YSYEKL. Trimming took 1 base from V and 7 from J, leaving 11 bases between them. The CDR3 reads CASSQVYRVNIQYF. The CDR3 nucleotides read TGCGCCAGCAGCCAAGTTTACAGGGTTAACATTCAGTACTTC.